This entry lists 23 T cell receptor beta chains sequenced from one sample in a study of blood T cells in healthy people across ages. Next came a second PCR, run for about 6 to 12 cycles, which used a sample-barcoded 5' primer along with a J-beta primer mix. TCRdb fed the 5' RACE reads into MiXCR, producing one record per CDR3 protein. In the table there are 1.5 million to 2 million distinct CDR3 sequences, roughly 28% of which are singletons. Specimen: blood. The receptors originated from a woman in her thirties in good health.

Regarding this clonotype: The junction differs from germline at one of its ends, possibly a read error. The chain carries TRBV11-2 and TRBJ2-7, with a possible D match to TRBD1 (6 bases). CDR3 length equals 14 residues. Germline V lookup: CDR1 SGHAT, CDR2 FQNNGV. Written as DNA, the CDR3 is TGTGCCAGCAGCTTAGCAGGGGCCGACTACGTGCAGTACTTC. Translating gives CASSLAGADYVQYF.

This clonotype was seen a few times. The chain is built from TRBV5-5 and TRBJ1-5, with D hard to call. V lost 0 bases and J lost 6, with 13 bases in between. The germline V gene encodes CDR1 SGHKS and CDR2 YYEKEE (reference sequence). The CDR3 is made up of 15 amino acids. Here the CDR3 DNA reads TGTGCCAGCAGCTTGGTTGGCAATATCCCTCAGCCCCAGCATTTT. Translated: CASSLVGNIPQPQHF.

A few counts support this clonotype. The chain's CDR3 is CTKIQPQHF. The CDR3 DNA is TGCACCAAGATTCAGCCCCAGCATTTT. The V gene is TRBV29-1, the J gene TRBJ1-5; D remains ambiguous. CDR1 and CDR2 from the germline V gene are SQVTM and ANQGSEA. This CDR3 has 9 amino acids.

This clonotype was seen only a few times. V usage is TRBV7-6 and J usage is TRBJ2-3; 8 bases are a match to TRBD2. In germline, CDR1 is SGHVS, CDR2 FNYEAQ. The CDR3 sequence is 17 residues long. The J segment lost 6 bases and the V segment lost 0 bases, leaving 11 bases of the junction unmatched. CDR3 sequence reads: CASSLAYSGGGPDTQYF. Written as DNA, the CDR3 is TGTGCCAGCAGCTTAGCCTACTCCGGCGGGGGGCCGGATACGCAGTATTTT.

The rearrangement links TRBV3-1 to TRBJ2-7, with D maybe TRBD2 (6 bases). The CDR3 sequence is 17 residues long. Trimming stripped 1 base from V and 2 bases from J, with 18 bases between. CDR1 is LGHDT, CDR2 YNNKEL, per germline (reference sequence). Written as DNA, the CDR3 is TGTGCCAGCAGCCAAGTAGGTAGCGGAGTGAGTCCCTACGAGCAGTACTTC. This translates into CASSQVGSGVSPYEQYF.

This clonotype was observed many times. This chain connects TRBV7-3 to TRBJ2-7; 7 positions agree with TRBD1. The CDR3 runs 13 residues. Trimming at V came to 3 bases and at J to 5 bases, leaving 4 bases not matched to a gene. CDR1 and CDR2 from the germline V gene are SGHTA and FQGTGA. The CDR3 DNA is TGTGCCAGCAGCTTGACAGGGATGCACGAGCAGTACTTC. Translating it yields CASSLTGMHEQYF.

A few counts support this clonotype. V gene TRBV20-1 combines with J gene TRBJ2-5; maybe TRBD1 (6 bases). Per the germline V gene, CDR1 is DFQATT and CDR2 is SNEGSKA (reference sequence). CDR3 length: 13 amino acids. V shed 6 bases and J shed 5 bases, with 16 bases lying between them. Here the CDR3 DNA reads TGCAGTGCCTCAACAGGGACGGCGGAGACCCAGTACTTC. It yields the protein CSASTGTAETQYF.

In its sample, this clonotype was seen a few times. V is TRBV12-3 or TRBV12-4 and J is TRBJ1-1; TRBD1 aligns across 8 bases. The CDR3 is made up of 14 amino acids. The trim removed 3 bases at V and 3 bases at J, leaving 3 bases unmatched. The CDR3 region has the DNA TGTGCCAGCAGTTTGCAGGGACAGGACACTGAAGCTTTCTTT. Translation: CASSLQGQDTEAFF.

The table lists this clonotype with many counts. V and J are TRBV7-2 and TRBJ2-7; D not certain. V was pared by 4 bases and J by 4 bases, with 8 bases between. The CDR3 runs to 12 residues. CDR1 is SGHTA and CDR2 is FQGNSA in the germline V gene. CDR3 DNA sequence: TGTGCCAGCAGCTCCGACCCGTACGAGCAGTACTTC. Translated, it gives CASSSDPYEQYF.

This clonotype has only a few counts. V usage is TRBV12-3 or TRBV12-4 and J usage is TRBJ2-4; maybe TRBD2 (5 bases). V was trimmed by 5 bases and J by 9 bases, leaving 17 bases between them. The CDR3 spans 14 residues. The CDR3 nucleotides are TGTGCCAGCAGTCCAGACGTAGTAGGGAGCATTCAGTACTTC. The encoded protein is CASSPDVVGSIQYF.

The V gene is TRBV5-5, the J gene TRBJ2-3, with D perhaps assigned TRBD1 or TRBD2 (7 bases each). CDR1 and CDR2 (germline): SGHKS, YYEKEE (reference sequence). With 4 bases removed from V and 10 bases from J, the gap between germline ends came to 13 bases. This CDR3 has 12 amino acids. The DNA for the CDR3 is TGTGCCAGCAGCAACCAGGGGGGGCCGCAGTATTTT. This encodes CASSNQGGPQYF.

V usage is TRBV6-2 or TRBV6-3 and J usage is TRBJ2-5, with TRBD2 matching 10 bases. This CDR3 contains 15 residues. V shed 4 bases and J 8 bases; nucleotides not matched to a gene: 10. Germline loops: CDR1 MNHEY, CDR2 SVGEGT. CDR3 sequence: CASSLRGLAMKTQYF. Here the CDR3 DNA reads TGTGCCAGCAGTTTACGGGGACTAGCGATGAAAACCCAGTACTTC.

The gene calls are TRBV7-2 and TRBJ2-4; maybe TRBD2 (5 bases). The CDR3 loop spans 16 amino acids. The germline gives CDR1 SGHTA, CDR2 FQGNSA. Trimming took off 0 bases at V and 8 bases at J, with 17 bases between the two ends. The CDR3 DNA follows: TGTGCCAGCAGCTTAGCCTTCTTGTCGGGAAGTGACATTCAGTACTTC. Translated, it gives CASSLAFLSGSDIQYF.

The V gene is TRBV9, the J gene TRBJ2-5; no firm D call. The CDR3 totals 14 residues. The germline CDR1 and CDR2 sequences are SGDLS and YYNGEE. Trimming cost V 0 bases and J 4 bases, with 10 bases left between them. The CDR3 sequence: CASSVGWFGETQYF. In DNA form, the CDR3 reads TGTGCCAGCAGCGTAGGCTGGTTTGGAGAGACCCAGTACTTC.

The rearrangement joins TRBV7-2 to TRBJ2-1, with no clear D. V was trimmed by 4 bases and J by 6 bases, leaving 13 bases between them. This CDR3 comprises 14 residues. Germline V gene sequence: CDR1 SGHTA, CDR2 FQGNSA. CDR3 nucleotides: TGTGCCAGCAGCTACCTCCGGGCCTCCAATGAGCAGTTCTTC. Translation gives CASSYLRASNEQFF.

The chain carries TRBV20-1 and TRBJ2-3; the match to TRBD2 covers 10 bases. There are 19 residues in the CDR3. Per germline, CDR1 DFQATT and CDR2 SNEGSKA (reference sequence). V gave up 0 bases and J gave up 0 bases; unmatched junction bases: 12. The CDR3 bases are TGCAGTGCTAGAGATTATGGGCTAGCGGGGGCCATTAGCACAGATACGCAGTATTTT. Protein sequence: CSARDYGLAGAISTDTQYF.

Remarks on this clonotype: A read error may explain this, as a much larger clone is one base away. This sequence joins TRBV7-9 and TRBJ1-5; the D gene is possibly TRBD1 (5 bases). The CDR3 consists of 14 residues. Germline CDR1 and CDR2: SEHNR and FQNEAQ (reference sequence). Trimming cost V 0 bases and J 3 bases, with 6 bases left between them. CDR3 protein: CASSLAGVNQPQHF. The CDR3 nucleotides read TGTGCCAGCAGCTTAGCAGGGGTCAATCAGCCCCAGCATTTT.

This clonotype was observed at least ten times. V is TRBV27 and J is TRBJ2-1, with D perhaps TRBD1 or TRBD2 (5 bases each). This CDR3 region has 15 residues. V was pared by 5 bases and J by 6 bases, with 17 bases between. Germline assignment: CDR1 MNHEY and CDR2 SMNVEV (reference sequence). The CDR3 protein is CASSGWGSTTNEQFF. The CDR3 bases are TGTGCCAGCAGTGGGTGGGGGTCCACCACCAATGAGCAGTTCTTC.

This clonotype has only a few counts. The genes are TRBV9 and TRBJ2-5, with 12 bases fitting TRBD1. The CDR3 consists of 18 residues. V dropped 3 bases and J dropped 2; count of bases not matched to a gene: 11. The germline CDR1 and CDR2 sequences are SGDLS and YYNGEE. The CDR3: CASSESGTGGAGQETQYF. The CDR3 DNA follows: TGTGCCAGCAGCGAGAGTGGGACAGGGGGCGCGGGGCAAGAGACCCAGTACTTC.

Worth noting for this clonotype: A read error may be the cause here, since a much bigger clone is one base away. Here the CDR3 reads CASSEQSYEQHF. The CDR3 region has the DNA TGTGCCAGCAGTGAACAGTCCTACGAGCAGCACTTC. This chain connects TRBV6-1 to TRBJ2-7; D uncertain. Germline CDR1 MNHNS, CDR2 SASEGT. CDR3 length equals 12 residues.

J is TRBJ2-1 and V is TRBV5-1; 7 nucleotides line up with TRBD2. Per the germline V gene, CDR1 is SGHRS and CDR2 is YFSETQ. The V segment lost 5 bases and the J segment 10 bases; nucleotides outside the gene matches: 12. The CDR3 sequence is 14 residues long. The CDR3 sequence is CASSLWGGTYEQFF. CDR3 nucleotides: TGCGCCAGCAGTCTGTGGGGAGGGACCTACGAGCAGTTCTTC.

Of note for this clonotype: Being one base from a much bigger clone, this may be a read error. The gene calls are TRBV29-1 and TRBJ1-6; D unclear. Germline V CDR1 and CDR2: SQVTM, ANQGSEA. This CDR3 comprises 15 residues. Between the trimmed V and J ends, which lost 7 bases and 8 bases, there was a span of 21 bases. The CDR3 coding sequence is TGCAGCGCTCTTGACGGCCATGGAGCTTATTCACCCCTCCACTTT. This codes for CSALDGHGAYSPLHF.

The rearrangement links TRBV29-1 to TRBJ2-5; no firm D call. V was pared by 4 bases and J by 11 bases, with 14 bases between. Germline values: CDR1 SQVTM, CDR2 ANQGSEA. The CDR3 is 11 amino acids. CDR3 residues: CSVGPNNEQYF. The CDR3 DNA is TGCAGCGTTGGACCAAACAATGAGCAGTACTTC.